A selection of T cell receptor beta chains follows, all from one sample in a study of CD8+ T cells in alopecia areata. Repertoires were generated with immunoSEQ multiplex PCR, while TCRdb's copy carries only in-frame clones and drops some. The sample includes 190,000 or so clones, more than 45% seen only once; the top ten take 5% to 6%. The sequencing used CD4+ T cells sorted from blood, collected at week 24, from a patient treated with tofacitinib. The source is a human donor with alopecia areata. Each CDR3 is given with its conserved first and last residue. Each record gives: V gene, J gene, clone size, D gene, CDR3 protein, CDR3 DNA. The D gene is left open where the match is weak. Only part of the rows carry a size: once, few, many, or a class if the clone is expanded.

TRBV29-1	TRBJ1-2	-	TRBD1	CSVEDRGSF	TGCAGCGTGGAAGACAGGGGCTCCTTC
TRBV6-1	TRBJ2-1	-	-	CASSRQDPLQEQFF	TGTGCCAGCAGTCGACAGGACCCCCTCCAAGAGCAGTTCTTC
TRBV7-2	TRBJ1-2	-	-	CASSLGPLRRTVNYGYTF	TGTGCCAGCAGCTTAGGCCCCTTAAGGCGGACAGTTAACTATGGCTACACCTTC
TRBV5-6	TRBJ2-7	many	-	CASSFTGSRSEQYF	TGTGCCAGCAGCTTTACCGGGTCCCGTTCGGAGCAGTACTTC
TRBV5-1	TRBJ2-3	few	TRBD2	CASSLGGLARGTDTQYF	TGCGCCAGCAGCTTGGGCGGACTAGCGAGGGGCACAGATACGCAGTATTTT
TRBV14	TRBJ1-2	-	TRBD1	CASSQRTGGDDGYTF	TGTGCCAGCAGCCAAAGGACAGGGGGCGACGATGGCTACACCTTC
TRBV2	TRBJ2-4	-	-	CASSANSKNIQYF	TGTGCCAGCAGTGCGAACTCCAAAAACATTCAGTACTTC
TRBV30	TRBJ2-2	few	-	CAWINGVNTGELFF	TGTGCCTGGATAAACGGGGTGAACACCGGGGAGCTGTTTTTT
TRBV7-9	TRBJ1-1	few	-	CASSQTANTEAFF	TGTGCCAGCAGCCAGACGGCTAACACTGAAGCTTTCTTT
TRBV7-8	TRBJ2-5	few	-	CASSLETGKETQYF	TGTGCCAGCAGCTTAGAGACAGGAAAAGAGACCCAGTACTTC
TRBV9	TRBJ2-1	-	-	CASSFRTKSLNEQFF	TGTGCCAGCAGCTTTAGGACAAAAAGTCTCAATGAGCAGTTCTTC
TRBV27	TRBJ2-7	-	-	CASSKRDSGRGEQYF	TGTGCCAGCAGTAAACGGGACTCTGGGCGAGGCGAGCAGTACTTC
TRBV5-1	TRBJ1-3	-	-	CASKAQFSGNTIYF	TGCGCCAGCAAGGCACAATTCTCTGGAAACACCATATATTTT
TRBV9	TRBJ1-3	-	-	CASSVGTQSGNTIYF	TGTGCCAGCAGCGTAGGGACGCAGTCTGGAAACACCATATATTTT
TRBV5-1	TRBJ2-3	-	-	CASSLTESTDTQYF	TGCGCCAGCAGCTTAACGGAGAGCACAGATACGCAGTATTTT
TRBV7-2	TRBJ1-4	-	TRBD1	CASSRNRGGSNEKLFF	TGTGCCAGCAGCCGGAACAGGGGTGGATCTAATGAAAAACTGTTTTTT
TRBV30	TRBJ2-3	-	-	CAWTTTDTQYF	TGTGCCTGGACTACTACAGATACGCAGTATTTT
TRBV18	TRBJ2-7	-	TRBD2	CASSPPSGTIEQYF	TGTGCCAGCTCACCACCGAGCGGGACTATCGAGCAGTACTTC
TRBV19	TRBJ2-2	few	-	CASSITGEGELFF	TGTGCCAGTAGTATAACGGGGGAAGGGGAGCTGTTTTTT
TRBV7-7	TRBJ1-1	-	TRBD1	CASSMDRDTEAFF	TGTGCCAGCTCAATGGACAGGGACACTGAAGCTTTCTTT
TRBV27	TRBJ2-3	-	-	CASKRGGRTDTQYF	TGTGCCAGCAAGAGGGGAGGACGGACAGATACGCAGTATTTT
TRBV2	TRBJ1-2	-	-	CASRAYYGYTF	TGTGCCAGCAGGGCCTACTATGGCTACACCTTC
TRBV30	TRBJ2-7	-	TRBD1	CAWNALGTGRVEQYF	TGTGCCTGGAATGCCCTCGGGACAGGGCGCGTGGAGCAGTACTTC
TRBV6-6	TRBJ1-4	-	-	CASAGAGNEKLFF	TGTGCCAGTGCAGGGGCGGGTAATGAAAAACTGTTTTTT
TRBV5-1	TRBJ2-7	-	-	CASSFRGEVYEQYF	TGCGCCAGCAGCTTCAGGGGAGAAGTCTACGAGCAGTACTTC
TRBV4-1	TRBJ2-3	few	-	CASSQDYGPGKQYF	TGCGCCAGCAGCCAAGATTACGGGCCCGGCAAGCAGTATTTT
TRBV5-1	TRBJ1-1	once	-	CASSPGHKNTEAFF	TGCGCCAGCAGCCCGGGACACAAGAACACTGAAGCTTTCTTT
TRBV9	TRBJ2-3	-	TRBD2	CASSVDYPGGPTDTQYF	TGTGCCAGCAGCGTAGACTATCCGGGAGGGCCAACAGATACGCAGTATTTT
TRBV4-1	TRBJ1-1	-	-	CASSQTGAFQAFF	TGCGCCAGCAGCCAGACGGGGGCATTCCAAGCTTTCTTT
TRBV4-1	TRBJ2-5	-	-	CASSPFQGRQETQYF	TGCGCCAGCAGCCCATTTCAGGGGCGTCAAGAGACCCAGTACTTC
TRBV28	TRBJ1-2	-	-	CASSSPGAGGYTF	TGTGCCAGCAGTTCACCCGGAGCGGGGGGCTACACCTTC
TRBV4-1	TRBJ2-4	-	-	CASSLQERANIQYF	TGCGCCAGCAGCCTCCAGGAGCGAGCTAACATTCAGTACTTC
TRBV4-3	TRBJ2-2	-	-	CASSQVAPGELFF	TGCGCCAGCAGCCAAGTAGCCCCCGGGGAGCTGTTTTTT
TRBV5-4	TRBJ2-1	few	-	CASSLEWTSSSYNEQFF	TGTGCCAGCAGCTTGGAATGGACAAGCAGCTCCTACAATGAGCAGTTCTTC
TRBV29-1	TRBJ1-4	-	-	CSVEEGNEKLFF	TGCAGCGTTGAAGAGGGAAATGAAAAACTGTTTTTT
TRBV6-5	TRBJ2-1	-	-	CASSYAFPGDNEQFF	TGTGCCAGCAGTTACGCCTTCCCGGGGGACAATGAACAGTTCTTC
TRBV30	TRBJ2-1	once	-	CAWRDRTNEQFF	TGTGCCTGGAGGGATCGGACTAATGAGCAGTTCTTC
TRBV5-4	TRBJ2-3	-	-	CASSFERPDTQYF	TGTGCCAGCAGCTTTGAGCGTCCGGATACGCAGTATTTT
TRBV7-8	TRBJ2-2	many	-	CAIEDDTGELFF	TGTGCCATAGAGGACGACACCGGGGAGCTGTTTTTT
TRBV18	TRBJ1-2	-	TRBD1	CATFGDRESGYNYGYTF	TGTGCCACCTTCGGGGACAGGGAATCCGGGTATAACTATGGCTACACCTTC
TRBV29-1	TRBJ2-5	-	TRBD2	CSESPSASGGETQYF	TGCAGCGAATCACCTTCGGCTAGCGGGGGAGAGACCCAGTACTTC
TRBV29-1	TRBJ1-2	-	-	CSVGTEKGYTF	TGCAGCGTTGGGACGGAAAAGGGCTACACCTTC